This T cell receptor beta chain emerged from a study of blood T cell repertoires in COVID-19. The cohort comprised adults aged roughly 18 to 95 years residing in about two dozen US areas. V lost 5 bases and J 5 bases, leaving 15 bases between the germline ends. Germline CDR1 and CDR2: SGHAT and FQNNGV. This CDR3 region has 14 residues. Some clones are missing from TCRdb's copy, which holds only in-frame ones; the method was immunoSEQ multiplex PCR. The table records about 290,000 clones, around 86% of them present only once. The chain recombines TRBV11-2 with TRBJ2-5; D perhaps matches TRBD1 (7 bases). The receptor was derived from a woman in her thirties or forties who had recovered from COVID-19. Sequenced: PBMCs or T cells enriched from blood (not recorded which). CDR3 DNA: TGTGCCAGCAGCGGGGGGACAGTCGGGGAGACCCAGTACTTC. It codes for CASSGGTVGETQYF.